Shown below are 11 T cell receptor beta chains from a single sample sequenced in a study of T cells after yellow fever vaccination (dated by TCRdb to about 2019). The treatment or condition tag for this specimen amounts to: live attenuated yellow fever vaccine strain. Receptors were amplified or captured by 5' RACE. TCRdb names Illumina HiSeq 2500 as the instrument used. TCRdb's own reprocessing of the public reads used fastp at Q25 and MiXCR and kept productive beta chains. Each CDR3 protein appears once, grouped with its most common genes and DNA. The sample yields over 200,000 distinct CDR3 sequences; approximately 6.3% were counted once. Of the sample, approximately 1.1% is held by the ten largest clones. This specimen consisted of CD4+ T cells sorted from PBMCs, obtained on the day of the yellow fever booster vaccination. The receptor source for this set is a man aged 30 to 39 who received the YFV17D yellow fever vaccine.

Note on this clonotype: Its ends do not fully match the called genes, so a read error is possible. The chain employs TRBV6-1 and TRBJ2-7, with D perhaps given as TRBD1 or TRBD2 (6 bases each). Germline V gene data show CDR1 as MNHNS and CDR2 as SASEGT. The CDR3 extends over 15 amino acids. This CDR3 reads CTSSFGGGGTYEQYF. The CDR3 bases are TGTACCAGCAGCTTTGGCGGAGGGGGGACTTACGAGCAGTACTTC.

At least ten counts were recorded for this clonotype. The genes are TRBV7-9 and TRBJ1-5; perhaps TRBD1 as D (6 bases). V lost 2 bases and J 5 bases, leaving 19 bases between the germline ends. The CDR3 runs to 17 residues. Germline V gene data show CDR1 as SEHNR and CDR2 as FQNEAQ (reference sequence). The CDR3 DNA reads TGTGCCAGCAGCTTAAGGGGGGCCTGGAACCTGGATCAGCCCCAGCATTTT. Its translation is CASSLRGAWNLDQPQHF.

This clonotype was observed at least ten times. J is TRBJ1-6 and V is TRBV6-2 or TRBV6-3, with a weak D call TRBD1 (6 bases). The CDR3 runs to 14 residues. V gave up 6 bases and J gave up 9 bases, with 15 bases separating them. CDR1 and CDR2 (germline): MNHEY, SVGEGT. DNA for the CDR3: TGTGCCAGCAGACCAACAGGGATAATTTCACCCCTCCACTTT. This encodes CASRPTGIISPLHF.

The sample holds a few counts of this clonotype. The chain couples TRBV7-2 to TRBJ2-5; D may be TRBD2 (6 bases). Trimming removed 3 bases at V and 12 bases at J, with 17 bases between. The CDR3 covers 13 residues. CDR1 is SGHTA and CDR2 is FQGNSA in the germline V gene. The CDR3 nucleotides are TGTGCCAGCAGCTTTATGAGGACGGGAGCGAAGTACTTC. Protein sequence: CASSFMRTGAKYF.

The chain joins TRBV4-2 to TRBJ2-1; 10 bases match TRBD2. CDR1 is LGHNA, CDR2 YNFKEQ, per germline. CDR3 size: 17 residues. The V segment lost 0 bases and the J segment 7 bases; nucleotides outside the gene matches: 9. CDR3 region: CASSQDTASGSRNEQFF. The CDR3 DNA follows: TGTGCCAGCAGCCAAGATACGGCTAGCGGGAGTAGAAATGAGCAGTTCTTC.

This clonotype was detected many times. The chain links TRBV7-2 to TRBJ2-1; D may be TRBD1 or TRBD2 (5 bases each). Germline CDR1 SGHTA, CDR2 FQGNSA. Trimming shortened V by 5 bases and J by 12 bases, and 11 bases separated the two germline ends. This CDR3 is built from 11 residues. The CDR3 DNA reads as TGTGCCAGCAGCGTAGAGGGGCCGCAGTTCTTC. Translation gives CASSVEGPQFF. Using reference TRBV7-2 and TRBJ2-1 for the parts outside the CDR3, the full variable domain is GAGVSQSPSNKVTEKGKDVELRCDPISGHTALYWYRQSLGQGLEFLIYFQGNSAPDKSGLPSDRFSAERTGGSVSTLTIQRTQQEDSAVYLCASSVEGPQFFGPGTRLTVL.

In DNA form, the CDR3 reads TGCAGTGCTTATCAGGGGGCAGGCCAGCCCCAGCATTTT. This sequence encodes CSAYQGAGQPQHF. V is TRBV20-1 and J is TRBJ1-5, with TRBD1 identical over 8 bases. The CDR3 is 13 amino acids. Germline trimming cut 5 bases from V and 7 bases from J; bases unmatched to any gene: 7. Germline CDR1 reads DFQATT; CDR2 reads SNEGSKA (reference sequence).

This clonotype has only a few counts. The chain couples TRBV20-1 to TRBJ2-1, with D possibly being TRBD1 or TRBD2 (5 bases each). The CDR3 sequence is 15 residues long. Trimming stripped 3 bases from V and 3 bases from J, with 15 bases between. Germline V gene lookup returns CDR1 DFQATT and CDR2 SNEGSKA (reference sequence). CDR3 sequence reads: CSARSGTPGYNEQFF. The CDR3 DNA reads TGCAGTGCTAGGTCCGGGACCCCTGGCTACAATGAGCAGTTCTTC.

This clonotype showed up just a few times. The rearrangement joins TRBV2 to TRBJ2-5; the match to TRBD2 covers 12 bases. Germline values: CDR1 SNHLY, CDR2 FYNNEI. The J segment lost 4 bases and the V segment lost 5 bases, leaving 5 bases of the junction unmatched. The CDR3 length is 15 residues. DNA of the CDR3: TGTGCCAGCAGTCCCCTAGCGGGAGGGAGAGAGACCCAGTACTTC. It specifies CASSPLAGGRETQYF.

This clonotype has only a few counts. The chain is built from TRBV10-3 and TRBJ2-4; D remains ambiguous. The CDR3 length is 14 residues. Trimming took 10 bases from V and 5 from J, leaving 18 bases between them. Germline V CDR1 and CDR2: ENHRY, SYGVKD. The CDR3: CATSMRNWENIQYF. In nucleotides, the CDR3 is TGTGCCACCAGCATGAGGAACTGGGAAAACATTCAGTACTTC.

V gene TRBV20-1 combines with J gene TRBJ1-2; possibly TRBD1 for D (5 bases). The germline V gene has CDR1 DFQATT and CDR2 SNEGSKA (reference sequence). Trimming left V 5 bases short and J 4 bases short, with 11 bases between. This CDR3 has 12 residues. The CDR3 region has the DNA TGCAGTGCTGCCGGGGGGGTCTATGGCTACACCTTC. It translates to CSAAGGVYGYTF.